The T cell receptor (beta chain) described here comes from a study of T-cell memory formation after mild COVID-19. TCRdb recomputed calls from the 5' RACE reads with MiXCR, one row per CDR3 protein. The sample lists about 35,000 distinct CDR3 sequences, around 20% seen once, with 1.5% to 1.9% in the top ten. This CDR3 contains 15 residues. Trimming shortened V by 3 bases and J by 1 base, and 12 bases separated the two germline ends. Looked up from germline, CDR1 is SGHAT and CDR2 is FQDESV (reference sequence). Remarks on this clonotype: Its antigen remains unidentified.

Study-level results: Pre-infection memory contained some responding clones, which suggested that cross-reactive memory had joined.

This sequence originates from an adult who had mild COVID-19 (a few samples of this study predate the infection). Cell type and time point are not known. The chain links TRBV11-1 to TRBJ2-5, with TRBD2 as a possible D gene (6 bases). Sequencing used PBMCs or a T cell subset sorted from them (not recorded which). CDR3: CASSLRGTAQETQYF. The CDR3 DNA follows: TGTGCCAGCAGCTTGCGCGGGACCGCCCAAGAGACCCAGTACTTC. Variable domain in full (rest from reference TRBV11-1 and TRBJ2-5): EAEVAQSPRYKITEKSQAVAFWCDPISGHATLYWYRQILGQGPELLVQFQDESVVDDSQLPKDRFSAERLKGVDSTLKIQPAELGDSAMYLCASSLRGTAQETQYFGPGTRLLVL.